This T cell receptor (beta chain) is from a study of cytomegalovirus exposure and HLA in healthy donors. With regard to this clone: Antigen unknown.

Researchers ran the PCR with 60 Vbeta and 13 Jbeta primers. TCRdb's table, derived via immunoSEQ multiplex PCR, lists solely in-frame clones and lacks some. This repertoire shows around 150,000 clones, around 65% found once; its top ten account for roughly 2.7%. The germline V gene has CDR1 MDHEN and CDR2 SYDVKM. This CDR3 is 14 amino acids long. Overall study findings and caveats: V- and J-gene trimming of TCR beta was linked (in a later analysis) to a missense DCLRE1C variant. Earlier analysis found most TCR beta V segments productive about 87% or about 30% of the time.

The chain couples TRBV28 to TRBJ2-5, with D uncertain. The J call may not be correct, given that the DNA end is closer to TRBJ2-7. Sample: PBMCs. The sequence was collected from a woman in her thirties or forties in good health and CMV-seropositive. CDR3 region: CASSLSPRSYEQYF. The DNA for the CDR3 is TGTGCCAGCAGTTTATCCCCCCGCTCCTACGAGCAGTACTTC.